Below are 25 T cell receptor beta chains sequenced from a single sample in a study of blood T cell repertoires in COVID-19. Sequencing used immunoSEQ multiplex PCR; TCRdb keeps in-frame clones, though not all of them. The sample holds 300,000 to 450,000 clones, about 90% seen once. The sample taken for sequencing was peripheral blood. Source of these receptors: an older woman with COVID-19, enrolled during active disease.

The CDR3 DNA reads TGTGCCAGCAGCGTCGGTGGGGACAGTTTCTATGGCTACACCTTC. Protein: CASSVGGDSFYGYTF. The V gene is TRBV9, the J gene TRBJ1-2; 7 bases agree with TRBD1. This CDR3 is 15 amino acids long. Germline V gene data show CDR1 as SGDLS and CDR2 as YYNGEE. V gave up 2 bases and J gave up 4 bases; unmatched junction bases: 8.

The chain recombines TRBV3-1 (or the pseudogene TRBV3-2) with TRBJ1-4; D is unresolved. CDR1 is LGHDT and CDR2 is YNNKEL in the germline V gene (reference sequence). CDR3 length: 15 residues. With 0 bases removed from V and 5 bases from J, the gap between germline ends came to 10 bases. CDR3: CASSQDLTGNEKLFF. Here the CDR3 DNA reads TGTGCCAGCAGCCAAGATCTGACGGGAAATGAAAAACTGTTTTTT.

The chain employs TRBV4-1 and TRBJ2-1, with 9 bases lining up with TRBD2. Germline assignment: CDR1 MGHRA and CDR2 YSYEKL. This CDR3 contains 18 residues. Trimming at V came to 1 base and at J to 6 bases, leaving 13 bases not matched to a gene. The CDR3 protein is CASSQGRGGAGVGNEQFF. The CDR3 DNA reads TGCGCCAGCAGCCAAGGACGCGGGGGGGCTGGCGTCGGCAATGAGCAGTTCTTC.

V usage is TRBV5-5 and J usage is TRBJ2-2; D possibly corresponds to TRBD2 (6 bases). The germline gives CDR1 SGHKS, CDR2 YYEKEE (reference sequence). V lost 0 bases, J lost 1 base, and 13 bases lay in between. The CDR3 extends over 17 amino acids. The CDR3 sequence: CASSLEPGLLNTGELFF. The CDR3 coding sequence is TGTGCCAGCAGCTTGGAGCCGGGACTGCTGAACACCGGGGAGCTGTTTTTT.

The genes are TRBV6-6 and TRBJ2-5; 9 bases line up with TRBD2. Germline CDR1 reads MNHNY; CDR2 reads SVGAGI (reference sequence). V dropped 7 bases and J dropped 4; count of bases not matched to a gene: 10. CDR3 length: 15 amino acids. CDR3 nucleotides: TGTGCCAGCAAGTTACGAAAGGGACTAGCAGAGACCCAGTACTTC. The encoded protein is CASKLRKGLAETQYF.

This rearrangement joins TRBV3-1 (or the pseudogene TRBV3-2) to TRBJ2-5; 12 nucleotides match TRBD2. This CDR3 region has 17 residues. J gave up 0 bases and V 1 base, and 3 bases lay outside the gene matches. Germline V CDR1 and CDR2: LGHDT, YNNKEL (reference sequence). The chain's CDR3 is CASSQGLAGVNQETQYF. The CDR3 coding sequence is TGTGCCAGCAGCCAAGGACTAGCGGGGGTAAACCAAGAGACCCAGTACTTC.

This chain links TRBV5-1 with TRBJ1-4, with 7 bases fitting TRBD1. This CDR3 is built from 16 residues. After removal of 6 bases from V and 7 bases from J, the junction contained 15 bases not matched to a gene. Looked up from germline, CDR1 is SGHRS and CDR2 is YFSETQ. CDR3 in amino acids: CASTLGGTGAAEKLFF. The CDR3 region has the DNA TGCGCCAGCACCCTTGGGGGCACAGGGGCGGCTGAAAAACTGTTTTTT. The full variable domain, rest sourced from reference TRBV5-1 and TRBJ1-4, is KAGVTQTPRYLIKTRGQQVTLSCSPISGHRSVSWYQQTPGQGLQFLFEYFSETQRNKGNFPGRFSGRQFSNSRSEMNVSTLELGDSALYLCASTLGGTGAAEKLFFGSGTQLSVL.

V usage is TRBV7-3 and J usage is TRBJ1-2; D call uncertain. The germline V and J ends were trimmed by 2 bases and 4 bases, with 20 bases remaining between them. The CDR3 has 17 amino acids. Germline V CDR1 and CDR2: SGHTA, FQGTGA. CDR3 nucleotides: TGTGCCAGCAGCTTATTCCCCGGATTAACCCGGGGCTATGGCTACACCTTC. Amino acids: CASSLFPGLTRGYGYTF.

The sample holds one count of this clone. The V call is TRBV19, the J call TRBJ1-2; maybe TRBD1 (5 bases). Germline V CDR1 and CDR2: LNHDA, SQIVND (reference sequence). This CDR3 is 16 amino acids long. Trimming cost V 0 bases and J 2 bases, with 13 bases left between them. CDR3 sequence reads: CASSIDGGTANYGYTF. DNA of the CDR3: TGTGCCAGTAGTATAGATGGGGGGACGGCGAACTATGGCTACACCTTC.

The chain links TRBV19 to TRBJ1-6; 7 bases match TRBD1. CDR1 is LNHDA and CDR2 is SQIVND in the germline V gene (reference sequence). This CDR3 has 14 residues. The junction had 3 bases not matched to a gene; V was cut back by 5 bases and J by 5 bases. The CDR3: CASSPGTDNSPLHF. Written as DNA, the CDR3 is TGTGCCAGTAGTCCGGGGACAGATAATTCACCCCTCCACTTT.

A few counts support this clone. This chain connects TRBV3-1 (or the pseudogene TRBV3-2) to TRBJ1-1, with D possibly matching TRBD1 (6 bases). Germline assignment: CDR1 LGHDT and CDR2 YNNKEL (reference sequence). The CDR3 is made up of 14 amino acids. Trimming pared 1 base from V and 1 base from J, leaving 7 bases between. As DNA, the CDR3 is TGTGCCAGCAGCCAAGTGGACAGGAACACTGAAGCTTTCTTT. Its translation: CASSQVDRNTEAFF.

The CDR3 region is CASSWDRGTDTQYF. The CDR3 DNA reads TGTGCCAGCAGCTGGGACAGGGGGACAGATACGCAGTATTTT. V is TRBV7-3 and J is TRBJ2-3; 11 bases fit TRBD1. Unmatched junction bases numbered 0, after V lost 4 bases and J lost 3 bases. This CDR3 contains 14 residues. Germline CDR1 reads SGHTA; CDR2 reads FQGTGA.

The chain joins TRBV5-1 to TRBJ2-1, with a tentative D call TRBD2 (5 bases). The germline V gene has CDR1 SGHRS and CDR2 YFSETQ. The length of the CDR3 is 15 residues. Trimming removed 3 bases from V and 8 bases from J, with 18 bases in between. CDR3 loop: CASSWSGEGSDEQFF. In DNA, the CDR3 is TGCGCCAGCAGCTGGTCGGGTGAGGGCTCTGATGAGCAGTTCTTC.

The J gene is TRBJ1-4, the V gene TRBV9; 7 bases are shared with TRBD1. CDR1 and CDR2 (germline): SGDLS, YYNGEE. The CDR3 extends over 13 amino acids. V dropped 3 bases and J dropped 8; count of bases not matched to a gene: 4. CDR3 in DNA: TGTGCCAGCAGCGCACAGGGGAGCGAAAAACTGTTTTTT. This codes for CASSAQGSEKLFF.

In DNA, the CDR3 is TGTGCCAGCAGTGAAACCGGGGGGGCCCTAGAGACCCAGTACTTC. Encoded protein: CASSETGGALETQYF. The chain recombines TRBV2 with TRBJ2-5; 8 positions match TRBD2. The V gene's germline CDR1 is SNHLY and CDR2 FYNNEI. Trimming at V came to 2 bases and at J to 4 bases, leaving 6 bases not matched to a gene. This CDR3 contains 15 residues.

The chain carries TRBV5-4 and TRBJ2-5; 7 nucleotides align to TRBD1. V shed 3 bases, J shed 2 bases, and the junction held 4 bases outside the gene matches. The CDR3 spans 14 residues. Per the germline V gene, CDR1 is SGHNT and CDR2 is YYREEE (reference sequence). The CDR3 nucleotides are TGTGCCAGCAGCTGGACGGGACAGCAAGAGACCCAGTACTTC. It is translated as CASSWTGQQETQYF.

There are a few counts of this clone. The genes are TRBV7-3 and TRBJ2-1, with 7 bases that match TRBD2. J was trimmed by 4 bases and V by 5 bases; bases with no gene match: 11. The germline gives CDR1 SGHTA, CDR2 FQGTGA. CDR3 length: 16 residues. DNA for the CDR3: TGTGCCAGCAGCCCGAGGGCGGGGGTACCTTACAATGAGCAGTTCTTC. Residues: CASSPRAGVPYNEQFF. Complete variable domain (other parts from reference TRBV7-3 and TRBJ2-1): GAGVSQTPSNKVTEKGKYVELRCDPISGHTALYWYRQSLGQGPEFLIYFQGTGAADDSGLPNDRFFAVRPEGSVSTLKIQRTERGDSAVYLCASSPRAGVPYNEQFFGPGTRLTVL.

V is TRBV3-1 (or the pseudogene TRBV3-2) and J is TRBJ1-6; D not resolved. The CDR3 contains 14 residues. The ends were cut back, 5 bases at V and 6 bases at J, with 11 bases in the middle. Germline assignment: CDR1 LGHDT and CDR2 YNNKEL (reference sequence). The CDR3 protein is CASSSGEINSPLHF. The CDR3 coding sequence is TGTGCCAGCAGCAGCGGGGAAATTAATTCACCCCTCCACTTT.

The rearrangement uses TRBV5-1 and TRBJ2-7; perhaps TRBD1 as D (5 bases). V was pared by 0 bases and J by 3 bases, with 16 bases between. CDR3 length: 16 amino acids. Germline V gives CDR1 SGHRS, CDR2 YFSETQ. The CDR3 spells CASSLAKWTSDYEQYF. CDR3 DNA sequence: TGCGCCAGCAGCTTGGCCAAATGGACATCCGACTACGAGCAGTACTTC.

The DNA for the CDR3 is TGCGCCCTCAGTCAAGGGTCCGGACAGATCTCTCCCCAGCCCCAGCATTTT. Translation: CALSQGSGQISPQPQHF. The V and J genes are TRBV23-1 and TRBJ1-5; weak D call: TRBD1 (6 bases). TRBV23-1 is recorded as an ORF, its role being uncertain. This CDR3 contains 17 residues. Trimming pared 11 bases from V and 7 bases from J, leaving 30 bases between.

V and J are TRBV6-6 and TRBJ1-4; 9 bases line up with TRBD1. This CDR3 is 16 amino acids long. Germline loops: CDR1 MNHNY, CDR2 SVGAGI (reference sequence). J was trimmed by 10 bases and V by 5 bases; bases with no gene match: 14. This chain's CDR3 is CASSRPPGTGSVKLFF. The CDR3 DNA reads TGTGCCAGCAGTCGACCCCCCGGGACAGGGTCGGTAAAACTGTTTTTT.

The V call is TRBV5-1, the J call TRBJ2-5; D might be TRBD1 (6 bases). CDR1 SGHRS and CDR2 YFSETQ come from the germline V gene. V gave up 5 bases and J gave up 1 base, with 12 bases separating them. The CDR3 length is 14 residues. The chain's CDR3 is CASSFGQFQETQYF. The CDR3 DNA follows: TGCGCCAGCAGTTTCGGACAGTTCCAAGAGACCCAGTACTTC.

The chain employs TRBV14 and TRBJ1-1; no reliable D call. The CDR3 totals 12 residues. Germline V CDR1 and CDR2: SGHDN, FVKESK. The V end lost 4 bases, the J end lost 6 bases, and 9 bases lay between the germline ends. CDR3 in DNA: TGTGCCAGCAGCCCATCGAGCTCTGAAGCTTTCTTT. Translated, it gives CASSPSSSEAFF.

The chain uses TRBV9 and TRBJ2-1; TRBD2 agrees at 11 bases. Losses at the gene ends were 3 bases for V and 6 bases for J; bases not matched to a gene: 8. Per the germline V gene, CDR1 is SGDLS and CDR2 is YYNGEE. The CDR3 has 16 amino acids. The CDR3 reads CASSAPGLAAINEQFF. The CDR3 bases are TGTGCCAGCAGCGCACCGGGACTAGCGGCGATCAATGAGCAGTTCTTC. Full variable domain (remainder filled in from reference TRBV9 and TRBJ2-1): DSGVTQTPKHLITATGQRVTLRCSPRSGDLSVYWYQQSLDQGLQFLIQYYNGEERAKGNILERFSAQQFPDLHSELNLSSLELGDSALYFCASSAPGLAAINEQFFGPGTRLTVL.

About this clone: In the same sample, other DNA sequences code for this CDR3. The chain joins TRBV5-1 to TRBJ1-2, with D unresolved. The germline CDR1 and CDR2 sequences are SGHRS and YFSETQ. The CDR3 covers 15 residues. V lost 0 bases and J 0 bases, leaving 9 bases between the germline ends. CDR3 amino acids: CASSLGGSTNYGYTF. CDR3 in DNA: TGCGCCAGCAGCTTGGGTGGCAGTACTAACTATGGCTACACCTTC.